The 3 T cell receptor beta chains reported below all come from one sample, sequenced in a study of blood T cells in healthy people across ages. The second PCR ran about 6 to 12 cycles with a sample-barcoded 5' primer and J-beta primers. One entry per CDR3 protein results from TCRdb running MiXCR on the 5' RACE reads. The data contain approximately 670,000 distinct CDR3 sequences, less than 45% of them singletons. The specimen sequenced was blood. Receptors originate from an elderly man in good health.

The J gene is TRBJ2-2, the V gene TRBV6-4; D unclear. Germline V gives CDR1 MRHNA, CDR2 SNTAGT. The germline V and J ends were trimmed by 2 bases and 0 bases, with 10 bases remaining between them. The CDR3 spans 16 residues. The CDR3 spells CASSDRQLSNTGELFF. The DNA for the CDR3 is TGTGCCAGCAGTGACAGGCAGCTGTCGAACACCGGGGAGCTGTTTTTT.

This clonotype has more than one count but fewer than ten. The rearrangement links TRBV9 to TRBJ1-1; D perhaps matches TRBD1 (6 bases). Trimming cost V 4 bases and J 1 base, with 11 bases left between them. CDR1 is SGDLS, CDR2 YYNGEE, per germline. This CDR3 contains 14 residues. The CDR3 DNA reads TGTGCCAGCAGCACTAAACAGGGGAACACTGAAGCTTTCTTT. This gives the protein CASSTKQGNTEAFF.

This clonotype was detected a few times. The chain links TRBV6-2 or TRBV6-3 to TRBJ2-7, with TRBD1 as a possible D gene (6 bases). This CDR3 contains 14 residues. CDR1 and CDR2 (germline): MNHEY, SVGEGT. Trimming removed 6 bases at V and 9 bases at J, with 21 bases between. CDR3 loop: CASSINLGQTGQYF. Here the CDR3 DNA reads TGTGCCAGCAGCATCAACCTGGGACAAACTGGGCAGTACTTC.